In its sample, the clone carrying this T cell receptor beta chain was seen a few times. These data originate in a study of T cells in Graves' hyperthyroidism and ophthalmopathy. Germline lookup yields CDR1 DFQATT and CDR2 SNEGSKA (reference sequence). Trimming took 3 bases from V and 0 from J, leaving 15 bases between them. This CDR3 spans 17 amino acids. Authors of the study amplified TCR beta CDR3 regions from RNA transcripts. TCR CDR3 regions were first amplified by RT-PCR with HTBI primers. TCRdb ran MiXCR on the multiplex PCR reads and lists one entry per CDR3 protein. The sample records 140,000 or so distinct CDR3 sequences, around 21% being singletons.

Sequenced sample: blood. This clonotype originated in a woman aged 45 to 65 with Graves' hyperthyroidism that later progressed to Graves' ophthalmopathy. This chain joins TRBV20-1 and TRBJ1-6, with TRBD1 as a possible D gene (6 bases). CDR3 sequence: CSASPIQGSSYNSPLHF. In DNA form, the CDR3 reads TGCAGTGCTAGCCCTATTCAGGGGAGCTCCTATAATTCACCCCTCCACTTT.